The rows below give T cell receptor beta chains drawn from one sample of a study of blood T cell repertoires in COVID-19. Sequencing used immunoSEQ multiplex PCR; TCRdb keeps in-frame clones, though not all of them. Among about 210,000 clones listed, about four fifths were seen once. The sample comprised PBMCs or T cells enriched from blood (not recorded which). These receptors all stem from a woman aged 45-59 years with acute COVID-19. CDR3s include the opening cysteine and the closing phenylalanine or tryptophan. The order of the fields is clone size, D gene, V gene, J gene, CDR3 protein, CDR3 DNA. A D gene is named only where the DNA matches it firmly. For some rows the clone size is stated as once, few or many, or as a class when expanded; others skip it.

>-|-|TRBV7-2|TRBJ1-2
CASSLYRNYGYTF
TGTGCCAGCAGCTTATACAGAAACTATGGCTACACCTTC
>-|-|TRBV28|TRBJ2-5
CASSLPGKETQYF
TGTGCCAGCAGTTTGCCAGGGAAAGAGACCCAGTACTTC
>-|TRBD1|TRBV6-5|TRBJ2-2
CASSYSGQTGELFF
TGTGCCAGCAGTTACTCGGGACAGACCGGGGAGCTGTTTTTT
>-|-|TRBV11-2|TRBJ2-2
CASSFFGELFF
TGTGCCAGCAGCTTCTTCGGGGAGCTGTTTTTT
>-|TRBD2|TRBV11-3|TRBJ2-1
CASSSGTSGGLYNEQFF
TGTGCCAGCAGCTCCGGGACTAGCGGGGGCCTATACAATGAGCAGTTCTTC
>-|TRBD1|TRBV7-2|TRBJ1-2
CASSLASGGASYTF
TGTGCCAGCAGCTTAGCGTCAGGGGGCGCAAGCTACACCTTC
>-|-|TRBV5-1|TRBJ1-2
CASSLDYGYTF
TGCGCCAGCAGCCTTGACTATGGCTACACCTTC
>-|-|TRBV5-1|TRBJ1-1
CASRPQENTEAFF
TGCGCCAGCAGGCCTCAGGAAAACACTGAAGCTTTCTTT
>-|-|TRBV29-1|TRBJ2-2
CSVGGAGTGELFF
TGCAGCGTAGGCGGGGCGGGCACCGGGGAGCTGTTTTTT
>-|-|TRBV19|TRBJ2-2
CASSTSDRNTGELFF
TGTGCCAGTAGTACCTCGGACAGGAACACCGGGGAGCTGTTTTTT
>-|-|TRBV11-2|TRBJ1-1
CASSPARRDTEAFF
TGTGCCAGCAGCCCGGCCCGACGGGACACTGAAGCTTTCTTT
>-|-|TRBV29-1|TRBJ1-1
CSVEGRAQTEAFF
TGCAGCGTTGAGGGCAGGGCCCAGACTGAAGCTTTCTTT
>few|TRBD1|TRBV19|TRBJ1-5
CASSNAGGNSNQPQHF
TGTGCCAGTAGTAATGCAGGGGGCAATAGCAATCAGCCCCAGCATTTT
>-|-|TRBV6-2/TRBV6-3|TRBJ2-2
CASSWTRGGTGELFF
TGTGCCAGCAGCTGGACTAGGGGGGGCACCGGGGAGCTGTTTTTT
>-|-|TRBV7-9|TRBJ2-7
CASSMGLYEQYF
TGTGCCAGCAGCATGGGACTTTACGAGCAGTACTTC
>-|-|TRBV5-1|TRBJ2-3
CASSLGPGPTDTQYF
TGCGCCAGCAGCTTGGGTCCAGGGCCCACAGATACGCAGTATTTT
>-|-|TRBV7-8|TRBJ1-6
CASSLAQTRNPLHF
TGTGCCAGCAGCTTAGCCCAGACAAGGAACCCCCTCCACTTT
>-|TRBD2|TRBV18|TRBJ2-3
CASSPLPSGTSTDTQYF
TGTGCCAGCTCACCACTTCCTAGCGGGACGAGCACAGATACGCAGTATTTT
>once|TRBD2|TRBV10-3|TRBJ2-7
CAINQPSSGRAGQSEQYF
TGTGCCATCAACCAGCCGAGTAGCGGGAGGGCCGGTCAGTCGGAGCAGTACTTC
>-|TRBD2|TRBV7-9|TRBJ2-3
CASSPGLAGVTDTQYF
TGTGCCAGCAGCCCGGGACTAGCGGGAGTAACAGATACGCAGTATTTT
>-|TRBD1|TRBV7-8|TRBJ1-2
CASSLVQGAGGYTF
TGTGCCAGCAGCTTAGTACAGGGGGCTGGGGGCTACACCTTC
>-|TRBD2|TRBV20-1|TRBJ2-1
CSAGGDNEQFF
TGCAGTGCTGGGGGGGACAATGAGCAGTTCTTC
>-|-|TRBV5-8|TRBJ2-3
CASSYTGRPSDTQYF
TGTGCCAGCAGCTACACGGGTCGCCCGTCAGATACGCAGTATTTT
>-|TRBD2|TRBV7-2|TRBJ2-7
CASSWSTSGSYEQYF
TGTGCCAGCAGCTGGTCCACTAGCGGCTCCTACGAGCAGTACTTC
>-|TRBD1|TRBV25-1|TRBJ2-2
CASSISAGGGGNTGELFF
TGTGCCAGCAGTATTTCCGCAGGGGGCGGCGGAAACACCGGGGAGCTGTTTTTT
>-|-|TRBV10-3|TRBJ2-2
CAISDHQANTGELFF
TGTGCCATCAGTGACCATCAGGCGAACACCGGGGAGCTGTTTTTT
>-|TRBD2|TRBV15|TRBJ2-2
CATSRLLASGGAMAGELFF
TGTGCCACCAGCAGGCTACTCGCTAGCGGGGGGGCCATGGCCGGGGAGCTGTTTTTT
>-|TRBD1|TRBV6-2/TRBV6-3|TRBJ2-6
CASSLTGTGANVLTF
TGTGCCAGCAGCTTGACAGGGACTGGGGCCAACGTCCTGACTTTC
>-|-|TRBV18|TRBJ2-2
CASSPHPGVGTGELFF
TGTGCCAGCTCACCACATCCAGGGGTTGGCACCGGGGAGCTGTTTTTT
>few|TRBD1|TRBV7-9|TRBJ2-5
CASSLGTGRETQYF
TGTGCCAGCAGCCTAGGGACAGGGAGAGAGACCCAGTACTTC
>once|TRBD2|TRBV5-1|TRBJ2-3
CASSLVLAGGPDTQYF
TGCGCCAGCAGCTTGGTCCTAGCGGGAGGGCCAGATACGCAGTATTTT
>-|-|TRBV6-2/TRBV6-3|TRBJ1-4
CASSSAGDHEKLFF
TGTGCCAGCAGTTCGGCAGGGGATCATGAAAAACTGTTTTTT
>few|-|TRBV27|TRBJ1-4
CASSGWDKLNEKLFF
TGTGCCAGCAGTGGCTGGGACAAGCTGAATGAAAAACTGTTTTTT
>-|-|TRBV7-8|TRBJ1-5
CASSLGSGVSNQPQHF
TGTGCCAGCAGCTTAGGGTCGGGGGTAAGCAATCAGCCCCAGCATTTT
>-|-|TRBV15|TRBJ2-5
CATSRFGGGLQETQYF
TGTGCCACCAGCAGATTTGGGGGGGGCCTCCAAGAGACCCAGTACTTC
>once|TRBD1|TRBV24-1|TRBJ2-7
CATSDSTGVTYEQYF
TGTGCCACCAGTGATTCCACAGGGGTCACCTACGAGCAGTACTTC
>-|TRBD1|TRBV28|TRBJ2-2
CAAVTDRGPTGELFF
TGTGCCGCGGTAACAGACAGGGGGCCCACCGGGGAGCTGTTTTTT
>once|TRBD2|TRBV28|TRBJ2-7
CASSTRLAGVYDEQYF
TGTGCCAGCAGTACTAGATTAGCGGGAGTTTACGACGAGCAGTACTTC
>few|TRBD2|TRBV7-2|TRBJ2-7
CASSWGGSGDYEQYF
TGTGCCAGCAGCTGGGGGGGTAGCGGCGACTACGAGCAGTACTTC